This TCR beta chain was documented in a study of blood T cells in healthy people across ages. Whole-study findings and limits: Relative to aged donors, long-lived donors carried more naive CD4+ cells and displayed higher diversity. Any conclusive comparison of naive versus antigen-experienced cells was prevented by using unsorted PBMCs.

Sample-barcoded 5' priming and a J-beta primer mix drove a second PCR of about 6 to 11 cycles. In TCRdb, the 5' RACE reads were re-called with MiXCR into one record per CDR3 protein. The sample yields roughly 1,300,000 distinct CDR3 sequences, 59% seen once. Germline values: CDR1 MNHEY, CDR2 SVGEGT. This CDR3 is 11 amino acids long. The V gene lost 5 bases and the J gene lost 9 bases, with 8 bases spanning the gap. Points on this clonotype: Its target is unknown.

The chain couples TRBV6-2 or TRBV6-3 to TRBJ2-1; the D is unclear. The receptor's source is a man in his late teens or twenties in good health. The sample comprised blood. This chain's CDR3 is CASSRESEQFF. CDR3 in DNA: TGTGCCAGCAGTCGTGAGTCTGAGCAGTTCTTC.